This T cell receptor (beta chain) was captured by sequencing in a study of T cells after yellow fever vaccination. This clonotype came up a few times. A universal primer site and UMIs were added as TCR cDNA was made by 5'RACE template switching. A single record per CDR3 protein comes from TCRdb applying MiXCR to the 5' RACE reads. The sample lists around 350,000 distinct CDR3 sequences, 6.2% seen once, with 15% in the top ten. The CDR3 is 17 residues long. J was trimmed by 3 bases and V by 5 bases; bases with no gene match: 12. Germline CDR1 reads SGHVS; CDR2 reads FNYEAQ. Material: PBMCs, obtained 5 days after the yellow fever booster vaccination. The V gene is TRBV7-6, the J gene TRBJ2-5, with 10 positions matching TRBD2. This TCR came from a man aged 30-40 years who received the YFV17D yellow fever vaccine. The CDR3 here is CASSRGVAGGGKETQYF. The CDR3 nucleotides are TGTGCCAGCAGCCGCGGAGTAGCGGGAGGCGGTAAAGAGACCCAGTACTTC. Complete variable domain (other parts from reference TRBV7-6 and TRBJ2-5): GAGVSQSPRYKVTKRGQDVALRCDPISGHVSLYWYRQALGQGPEFLTYFNYEAQQDKSGLPNDRFSAERPEGSISTLTIQRTEQRDSAMYRCASSRGVAGGGKETQYFGPGTRLLVL.